One sample yielded the 20 T cell receptor beta chains listed below, sequenced in a study of T cell repertoires in cytomegalovirus infection. These TCRs' antigens remain unknown. Via MiXCR, TCRdb re-called the reads, giving one row per CDR3 protein. The sample consists of 640,000 or so distinct CDR3 sequences, roughly 36% of them appearing once. Sequenced material: cultured PBMCs, taken from culture after CMV antigen stimulation. These receptors all stem from a human donor in good health (CMV status not recorded). Some clones in this sample may be carry-over from other donors' samples.

The chain joins TRBV6-2 or TRBV6-3 to TRBJ2-1; D is uncertain. Germline V gene sequence: CDR1 MNHEY, CDR2 SVGEGT. This CDR3 has 16 residues. The germline V and J ends were trimmed by 6 bases and 0 bases, with 15 bases remaining between them. CDR3 sequence reads: CASRETRVRSYNEQFF. The CDR3 nucleotides read TGTGCCAGCAGAGAAACCAGAGTTCGCTCCTACAATGAGCAGTTCTTC.

The V call is TRBV29-1, the J call TRBJ2-1; possibly TRBD2 for D (7 bases). This CDR3 is built from 12 residues. Germline lookup yields CDR1 SQVTM and CDR2 ANQGSEA. The V end was cut by 4 bases, the J end by 6 bases, with 10 bases between. The CDR3 bases are TGCAGCGTTGCGCGGGGGCGCAATGAGCAGTTCTTC. Protein sequence: CSVARGRNEQFF.

The chain links TRBV12-3 or TRBV12-4 to TRBJ1-2; D is ambiguous. The germline V and J ends were trimmed by 7 bases and 7 bases, with 16 bases remaining between them. The CDR3 runs to 13 residues. This chain's CDR3 is CASTSGGRRGYTF. Here the CDR3 DNA reads TGTGCCAGCACCTCCGGTGGTAGGCGTGGCTACACCTTC.

The chain couples TRBV30 to TRBJ2-7; maybe TRBD1 (7 bases). The germline CDR1 and CDR2 sequences are GTSNPN and SVGIG (reference sequence). Trimming took off 3 bases at V and 6 bases at J, with 18 bases between the two ends. CDR3 length: 14 amino acids. CDR3 protein: CAWSGDSGPLEQYF. The CDR3 DNA sequence: TGTGCCTGGAGCGGGGACAGCGGGCCGCTCGAGCAGTACTTC.

The rearrangement uses TRBV7-3 and TRBJ2-7, with TRBD2 identical over 7 bases. Germline trimming cut 5 bases from V and 6 bases from J; bases unmatched to any gene: 10. Germline V gene sequence: CDR1 SGHTA, CDR2 FQGTGA. The CDR3 consists of 14 residues. CDR3 region: CASSPLAAGSEQYF. The CDR3 DNA sequence: TGTGCCAGCAGCCCCCTAGCGGCCGGGAGCGAGCAGTACTTC.

V and J are TRBV27 and TRBJ2-1, with 12 positions matching TRBD2. Per germline, CDR1 MNHEY and CDR2 SMNVEV (reference sequence). Trimming removed 6 bases from V and 2 bases from J; junction bases left unmatched: 8. This CDR3 region has 17 residues. The chain's CDR3 is CASSTLAGGGTYNEQFF. The CDR3 bases are TGTGCCAGCAGCACCCTAGCGGGAGGGGGTACCTACAATGAGCAGTTCTTC.

This clonotype was seen a few times. The chain links TRBV5-4 to TRBJ1-5, with D possibly TRBD1 on 5 matching bases. This CDR3 region has 17 residues. CDR1 and CDR2 from the germline V gene are SGHNT and YYREEE (reference sequence). Trimming cost V 3 bases and J 0 bases, with 16 bases left between them. CDR3 sequence (DNA): TGTGCCAGCAGCTATGGAGAGGGGTCGGATAGCAATCAGCCCCAGCATTTT. It specifies CASSYGEGSDSNQPQHF.

This clonotype occurred a few times. The chain has TRBV6-5 and TRBJ1-1, with TRBD1 as a possible D gene (5 bases). CDR1 and CDR2 from the germline V gene are MNHEY and SVGAGI. V gave up 0 bases and J gave up 3 bases, with 11 bases separating them. This CDR3 is 15 amino acids long. CDR3 protein: CASSYSQVLDTEAFF. CDR3 DNA sequence: TGTGCCAGCAGTTACTCACAGGTTTTGGACACTGAAGCTTTCTTT.

The chain uses TRBV18 and TRBJ1-2; D not certain. CDR1 is KGHSH and CDR2 is LQKENI in the germline V gene. The V gene lost 3 bases and the J gene lost 8 bases, with 13 bases spanning the gap. The CDR3 runs 13 residues. CDR3 DNA: TGTGCCAGCTCACCCCCCGTTGAGTGGGGCTACACCTTC. Translating gives CASSPPVEWGYTF.

In its sample, this clonotype was seen a few times. The genes are TRBV7-9 and TRBJ1-1, with 7 bases that match TRBD1. From germline, CDR1 is SEHNR and CDR2 FQNEAQ (reference sequence). V shed 6 bases, J shed 0 bases, and the junction held 7 bases outside the gene matches. The CDR3 loop spans 15 amino acids. CDR3 in DNA: TGTGCCAGCAGTAAGGAGGGGGCCATGAACACTGAAGCTTTCTTT. Amino acids: CASSKEGAMNTEAFF. Variable domain in full (rest from reference TRBV7-9 and TRBJ1-1): DTGVSQNPRHKITKRGQNVTFRCDPISEHNRLYWYRQTLGQGPEFLTYFQNEAQLEKSRLLSDRFSAERPKGSFSTLEIQRTEQGDSAMYLCASSKEGAMNTEAFFGQGTRLTVV.

This clonotype was found once. The rearrangement uses TRBV19 and TRBJ1-5; D not certain. This CDR3 is built from 15 residues. Germline values: CDR1 LNHDA, CDR2 SQIVND (reference sequence). V lost 7 bases and J 0 bases, leaving 13 bases between the germline ends. The CDR3 reads CASTTLGYSNQPQHF. The CDR3 bases are TGTGCCAGTACCACCCTGGGGTATAGCAATCAGCCCCAGCATTTT.

This clonotype was observed a handful of times. The chain combines TRBV7-2 with TRBJ1-6, with D uncertain. From germline, CDR1 is SGHTA and CDR2 FQGNSA. The V gene lost 4 bases and the J gene lost 7 bases, with 14 bases spanning the gap. The CDR3 length is 15 residues. Written as DNA, the CDR3 is TGTGCCAGCAGCTCATCTGGGAGCCTGAATTCACCCCTCCACTTT. Residues: CASSSSGSLNSPLHF.

J is TRBJ1-2 and V is TRBV7-2; D not resolved. The germline gives CDR1 SGHTA, CDR2 FQGNSA. The CDR3 loop spans 13 amino acids. Trimming left V 4 bases short and J 8 bases short, with 14 bases between. DNA of the CDR3: TGTGCCAGCAGCTCTTGGCCGGTCTGGGGCTACACCTTC. Its protein product is CASSSWPVWGYTF.

The J gene is TRBJ1-1, the V gene TRBV19; no clear D gene. Trimming stripped 3 bases from V and 1 base from J, with 18 bases between. The CDR3 has 17 amino acids. CDR1 is LNHDA, CDR2 SQIVND, per germline (reference sequence). The CDR3 reads CASSISGATLRNTEAFF. CDR3 in DNA: TGTGCCAGTAGTATTTCCGGCGCTACTCTTCGGAACACTGAAGCTTTCTTT.

The chain links TRBV7-8 to TRBJ2-1; 7 nucleotides line up with TRBD2. CDR3 size: 14 residues. Germline CDR1 is SGHVS and CDR2 is FQNEAQ. Losses at the gene ends were 5 bases for V and 10 bases for J; bases not matched to a gene: 11. In DNA form, the CDR3 reads TGTGCCAGCAGCCTCCCGAGCGGGGTAGGCGAGCAGTTCTTC. It encodes CASSLPSGVGEQFF. Drawing the rest from reference TRBV7-8 and TRBJ2-1, the complete variable domain is GAGVSQSPRYKVAKRGQDVALRCDPISGHVSLFWYQQALGQGPEFLTYFQNEAQLDKSGLPSDRFFAERPEGSVSTLKIQRTQQEDSAVYLCASSLPSGVGEQFFGPGTRLTVL.

This clonotype was seen a handful of times. The J gene is TRBJ2-7, the V gene TRBV29-1; 11 bases map to TRBD2. This CDR3 region has 15 residues. V was clipped by 4 bases and J by 7 bases; unmatched bases: 12. Germline CDR1 SQVTM, CDR2 ANQGSEA. CDR3 loop: CSVAPRLAGMVEQYF. The CDR3 DNA reads TGCAGCGTTGCTCCGAGACTAGCGGGGATGGTGGAGCAGTACTTC.

This clonotype was found a few times. The chain couples TRBV7-2 to TRBJ1-6; D possibly corresponds to TRBD1 (6 bases). From germline, CDR1 is SGHTA and CDR2 FQGNSA. The CDR3 totals 14 residues. The germline V and J ends were trimmed by 8 bases and 9 bases, with 17 bases remaining between them. The CDR3 protein is CASSPWQGSSPLHF. CDR3 bases: TGTGCCAGCTCCCCCTGGCAGGGGAGTTCACCCCTCCACTTT.

This clonotype was seen at least ten times. CDR3 sequence: CASSNSGSFVNEQFF. CDR3 sequence (DNA): TGTGCCAGCAGCAATAGCGGGAGCTTTGTGAATGAGCAGTTCTTC. V is TRBV7-2 and J is TRBJ2-1; 9 bases agree with TRBD2. Trimming at V came to 5 bases and at J to 7 bases, leaving 9 bases not matched to a gene. The germline V gene encodes CDR1 SGHTA and CDR2 FQGNSA. The CDR3 loop spans 15 amino acids.

The V gene is TRBV7-6, the J gene TRBJ2-5; 13 bases agree with TRBD2. V dropped 4 bases and J dropped 1; count of bases not matched to a gene: 9. From germline, CDR1 is SGHVS and CDR2 FNYEAQ. This CDR3 contains 18 residues. CDR3 nucleotides: TGTGCCAGCAGCTCACTAGCGGGAGGGCCAAAGGCCCAAGAGACCCAGTACTTC. It yields the protein CASSSLAGGPKAQETQYF. The variable domain in full, with the rest retrieved from reference TRBV7-6 and TRBJ2-5, is GAGVSQSPRYKVTKRGQDVALRCDPISGHVSLYWYRQALGQGPEFLTYFNYEAQQDKSGLPNDRFSAERPEGSISTLTIQRTEQRDSAMYRCASSSLAGGPKAQETQYFGPGTRLLVL.

The chain employs TRBV11-2 and TRBJ2-3; D uncertain. Between the trimmed V and J ends, which lost 3 bases and 3 bases, there was a span of 13 bases. The germline gives CDR1 SGHAT, CDR2 FQNNGV. The CDR3 has 15 amino acids. As DNA, the CDR3 is TGTGCCAGCAGCTTGGACGGGCGAACAACAGATACGCAGTATTTT. This encodes CASSLDGRTTDTQYF.